What follows are 32 T cell receptor beta chains derived from one specimen sequenced in a study of spatial heterogeneity in lung cancer. TCRdb analysed the 5' RACE reads with MiXCR anew, one entry per CDR3 protein. The sample holds roughly 70,000 distinct CDR3 sequences, about 14% seen once. Described time point: sample taken at primary tumor resection. Researchers sequenced whole RNA taken from tumor, nontumor lung or frozen PBMC without sorting. The sample was PBMCs, taken at surgery. These receptor sequences come from a male donor with early-stage non-small cell lung cancer.

The CDR3 protein is CASNQGGTEAFF. The CDR3 DNA follows: TGTGCCAGCAATCAGGGGGGAACTGAAGCTTTCTTT. The gene calls are TRBV6-1 and TRBJ1-1; 7 bases line up with TRBD1. The J segment lost 5 bases and the V segment lost 7 bases, leaving 4 bases of the junction unmatched. Germline CDR1 MNHNS, CDR2 SASEGT. The CDR3 runs to 12 residues.

The V call is TRBV20-1, the J call TRBJ2-7; D is ambiguous. This CDR3 comprises 12 residues. Germline values: CDR1 DFQATT, CDR2 SNEGSKA (reference sequence). Trimming removed 2 bases at V and 7 bases at J, with 12 bases between. CDR3 protein: CSARIGPGEQYF. The DNA of the CDR3 is TGCAGTGCTAGAATCGGGCCCGGAGAGCAGTACTTC.

This clonotype has a count of ten or more. This chain joins TRBV6-5 and TRBJ2-2, with D unresolved. Germline-derived CDR1 and CDR2 are MNHEY and SVGAGI. V was cut by 1 base and J by 4 bases, with 4 bases left in between. The CDR3 is 13 residues long. The CDR3 nucleotides read TGTGCCAGCAGTTACTACTCCACCGGGGAGCTGTTTTTT. Translated: CASSYYSTGELFF.

For the CDR3, the DNA is TGTGCCAGCAGCTTCGGGGCCTACGAGCAGTACTTC. It encodes CASSFGAYEQYF. The rearrangement joins TRBV7-2 to TRBJ2-7; tentative D call: TRBD2 (5 bases). The CDR3 has 12 amino acids. Deletions cut 3 bases from V and 2 bases from J, with 5 bases between. The V gene's germline CDR1 is SGHTA and CDR2 FQGNSA.

This clonotype was found many times. V usage is TRBV4-1 and J usage is TRBJ1-4; 7 nucleotides line up with TRBD1. This CDR3 is built from 16 residues. From germline, CDR1 is MGHRA and CDR2 YSYEKL. V lost 0 bases, J lost 6 bases, and 7 bases stayed unmatched. CDR3 amino acids: CASSQDRGGLDEKLFF. CDR3 DNA: TGCGCCAGCAGCCAAGATAGAGGGGGCCTCGATGAAAAACTGTTTTTT.

The sample holds a few counts of this clonotype. The V call is TRBV5-4, the J call TRBJ1-1; D perhaps matches TRBD1 (5 bases). CDR1 SGHNT and CDR2 YYREEE come from the germline V gene (reference sequence). The CDR3 has 12 residues. The ends were cut back, 3 bases at V and 5 bases at J, with 8 bases in the middle. CDR3 DNA: TGTGCCAGCAGCTGGGGGTGGACTGAAGCTTTCTTT. Amino acid sequence: CASSWGWTEAFF.

This clonotype appeared a few times. The chain recombines TRBV2 with TRBJ1-3, with D tentatively TRBD1 (6 bases). This CDR3 is built from 14 residues. Germline CDR1 reads SNHLY; CDR2 reads FYNNEI. Trimming shortened V by 9 bases and J by 0 bases, and 12 bases separated the two germline ends. For the CDR3, the DNA is TGTGCCAGTCGACAGGCCGACTCTGGAAACACCATATATTTT. This codes for CASRQADSGNTIYF.

This clonotype was recorded a few times. The chain combines TRBV9 with TRBJ1-2, with 7 bases aligning to TRBD1. The CDR3 has 14 amino acids. The trim removed 3 bases at V and 1 base at J, leaving 3 bases unmatched. The germline gives CDR1 SGDLS, CDR2 YYNGEE. CDR3 bases: TGTGCCAGCAGCGCAGGGACAGTTAACTATGGCTACACCTTC. Translation: CASSAGTVNYGYTF.

This clonotype was observed at least ten times. The chain combines TRBV12-5 with TRBJ1-5, with D tentatively TRBD1 (6 bases). Germline loops: CDR1 LGHNT, CDR2 FRNRAP. V shed 5 bases and J shed 3 bases, with 17 bases lying between them. This CDR3 contains 16 residues. The CDR3 here is CASGGSDSSFNQPQHF. CDR3 in DNA: TGTGCTAGTGGTGGGTCGGACAGCTCCTTCAATCAGCCCCAGCATTTT.

J is TRBJ2-1 and V is TRBV18; 7 bases are a match to TRBD1. Germline lookup yields CDR1 KGHSH and CDR2 LQKENI. CDR3 length: 16 residues. V shed 3 bases and J 2 bases; nucleotides not matched to a gene: 7. In DNA, the CDR3 is TGTGCCAGCTCACCTCGTGAGACAGGGACCTACAATGAGCAGTTCTTC. This translates into CASSPRETGTYNEQFF.

V and J are TRBV12-3 or TRBV12-4 and TRBJ1-4; possible D gene TRBD1, 5 bases. This CDR3 comprises 17 residues. Between the trimmed V and J ends, which lost 1 base and 6 bases, there was a span of 18 bases. The CDR3 loop is CASSLDYRLNSYEKLFF. CDR3 nucleotides: TGTGCCAGCAGTTTAGATTACAGGCTTAATAGTTATGAAAAACTGTTTTTT.

The chain has TRBV12-5 and TRBJ2-2; 7 positions match TRBD1. The length of the CDR3 is 14 residues. V lost 8 bases, J lost 4 bases, and 7 bases stayed unmatched. Germline V lookup: CDR1 LGHNT, CDR2 FRNRAP. The CDR3 DNA reads TGTGCTAGTATGAGACAGGGCTCCACCGGGGAGCTGTTTTTT. This encodes CASMRQGSTGELFF.

This clonotype showed up just a few times. The chain recombines TRBV29-1 with TRBJ1-1, with TRBD1 matching over 9 bases. V was clipped by 7 bases and J by 7 bases; unmatched bases: 10. Germline CDR1 and CDR2: SQVTM and ANQGSEA. The CDR3 has 13 amino acids. CDR3: CSAWDRDSNEAFF. As DNA, the CDR3 is TGCAGCGCCTGGGACAGGGACTCAAATGAAGCTTTCTTT.

Ten or more counts support this clonotype. The rearrangement joins TRBV29-1 to TRBJ2-7; D is undetermined. The V and J ends lost 5 bases and 0 bases respectively, with 5 bases between them. The germline CDR1 and CDR2 sequences are SQVTM and ANQGSEA. This CDR3 is built from 11 residues. The CDR3 DNA reads TGCAGCGTTAAGGACTCCTACGAGCAGTACTTC. This translates into CSVKDSYEQYF.

This sequence joins TRBV27 and TRBJ1-1; weak D call: TRBD1 (6 bases). The length of the CDR3 is 13 residues. Between the trimmed V and J ends, which lost 0 bases and 6 bases, there was a span of 8 bases. Germline V gives CDR1 MNHEY, CDR2 SMNVEV (reference sequence). DNA of the CDR3: TGTGCCAGCAGTTTATCGCACAGGGCTGAAGCTTTCTTT. It yields the protein CASSLSHRAEAFF.

The V gene is TRBV4-1, the J gene TRBJ2-6, with D maybe TRBD1 (5 bases). CDR1 is MGHRA, CDR2 YSYEKL, per germline. The CDR3 has 17 amino acids. V was pared by 5 bases and J by 4 bases, with 18 bases between. The DNA of the CDR3 is TGCGCCAGCAGCATACGTCATGGGGCGTCCGGGGCCAACGTCCTGACTTTC. It yields the protein CASSIRHGASGANVLTF.

This clonotype was counted at least ten times. The CDR3 nucleotides are TGTGCCAGCAGCCGAGGGGATCTGTTGGTGGGCACTGAAGCTTTCTTT. Translating gives CASSRGDLLVGTEAFF. The V and J genes are TRBV11-2 and TRBJ1-1; D perhaps matches TRBD1 (5 bases). The V end lost 5 bases, the J end lost 4 bases, and 20 bases lay between the germline ends. The CDR3 is made up of 16 amino acids. CDR1 is SGHAT, CDR2 FQNNGV, per germline.

The chain is built from TRBV12-3 or TRBV12-4 and TRBJ2-1, with TRBD1 matching 8 bases. This CDR3 has 15 residues. The J segment lost 7 bases and the V segment lost 6 bases, leaving 11 bases of the junction unmatched. Written as DNA, the CDR3 is TGTGCCAGCAGCCATGGGTACAGGGGGAGAAATGAGCAGTTCTTC. Translation: CASSHGYRGRNEQFF.

The rearrangement joins TRBV27 to TRBJ1-6; weak D call: TRBD1 (6 bases). Deletions cut 2 bases from V and 8 bases from J, with 13 bases between. This CDR3 spans 15 amino acids. From germline, CDR1 is MNHEY and CDR2 SMNVEV (reference sequence). The DNA for the CDR3 is TGTGCCAGCAGTTTAGTACGGCAGGGGCATTCACCCCTCCACTTT. This sequence encodes CASSLVRQGHSPLHF.

This clonotype was found many times. J is TRBJ2-7 and V is TRBV29-1; D gene unclear. The CDR3 is made up of 11 amino acids. The germline V gene encodes CDR1 SQVTM and CDR2 ANQGSEA. V lost 5 bases, J lost 3 bases, and 8 bases lay in between. CDR3 sequence reads: CSVWTVYEQYF. As DNA, the CDR3 is TGCAGCGTTTGGACCGTCTACGAGCAGTACTTC.

The chain carries TRBV20-1 and TRBJ2-3, with D unresolved. Trimming took off 0 bases at V and 0 bases at J, with 10 bases between the two ends. Germline V lookup: CDR1 DFQATT, CDR2 SNEGSKA (reference sequence). This CDR3 contains 15 residues. The CDR3 DNA sequence: TGCAGTGCTAGAGATACTGAGGCTAGCACAGATACGCAGTATTTT. Protein product: CSARDTEASTDTQYF.

The genes are TRBV5-1 and TRBJ1-4, with 8 bases matching TRBD1. This CDR3 region has 13 residues. The germline gives CDR1 SGHRS, CDR2 YFSETQ. The trim removed 3 bases at V and 8 bases at J, leaving 3 bases unmatched. The CDR3 here is CASSYRTGEKLFF. CDR3 nucleotide sequence: TGCGCCAGCAGCTACCGGACAGGGGAAAAACTGTTTTTT.

This clonotype came up a few times. The chain couples TRBV7-9 to TRBJ2-2; D is perhaps TRBD2 (6 bases). Trimming stripped 4 bases from V and 5 bases from J, with 11 bases between. The CDR3 is 14 residues long. The germline V gene has CDR1 SEHNR and CDR2 FQNEAQ (reference sequence). The CDR3 reads CASSSGTYTGELFF. The CDR3 bases are TGTGCCAGCAGCTCCGGGACTTATACCGGGGAGCTGTTTTTT.

In this sample, this clonotype turned up many times. This sequence joins TRBV9 and TRBJ2-4; TRBD1 matches at 9 bases. The CDR3 covers 15 residues. Germline assignment: CDR1 SGDLS and CDR2 YYNGEE. V was pared by 3 bases and J by 6 bases, with 7 bases of the junction left unmatched. CDR3 bases: TGTGCCAGCAGCGCGGACAGGGGAACCTTAAACATTCAGTACTTC. Translation gives CASSADRGTLNIQYF.

The gene calls are TRBV11-2 and TRBJ1-2; D is ambiguous. CDR1 is SGHAT and CDR2 is FQNNGV in the germline V gene. Trimming shortened V by 5 bases and J by 8 bases, and 15 bases separated the two germline ends. The CDR3 loop spans 13 amino acids. CDR3 region: CASSLPFQAGYTF. CDR3 in DNA: TGTGCCAGCAGCCTACCTTTTCAGGCAGGCTACACCTTC.

This clonotype appeared many times. The rearrangement joins TRBV25-1 to TRBJ1-5; the D is unclear. The V and J ends lost 5 bases and 1 base respectively, with 9 bases between them. The CDR3 length is 14 residues. Germline CDR1 and CDR2: MGHDK and SYGVNS. DNA for the CDR3: TGTGCCAGCAGTTACAGCGCAAGCAATCAGCCCCAGCATTTT. This gives the protein CASSYSASNQPQHF.

The chain is built from TRBV29-1 and TRBJ1-5; 10 bases fit TRBD1. The CDR3 has 15 amino acids. Germline CDR1 SQVTM, CDR2 ANQGSEA. The junction had 6 bases not matched to a gene; V was cut back by 4 bases and J by 3 bases. CDR3 loop: CSVATGQGHNQPQHF. The DNA for the CDR3 is TGCAGCGTTGCCACGGGACAGGGGCACAATCAGCCCCAGCATTTT. The whole variable domain, filled in from reference TRBV29-1 and TRBJ1-5, reads SAVISQKPSRDICQRGTSLTIQCQVDSQVTMMFWYRQQPGQSLTLIATANQGSEATYESGFVIDKFPISRPNLTFSTLTVSNMSPEDSSIYLCSVATGQGHNQPQHFGDGTRLSIL.

In this sample, this clonotype turned up a few times. The chain combines TRBV6-2 or TRBV6-3 with TRBJ2-5; D unclear. The V end lost 2 bases, the J end lost 2 bases, and 9 bases lay between the germline ends. The germline V gene encodes CDR1 MNHEY and CDR2 SVGEGT. This CDR3 has 14 amino acids. CDR3 sequence reads: CASSYLRRQETQYF. The CDR3 nucleotides are TGTGCCAGCAGTTACCTGAGGCGGCAAGAGACCCAGTACTTC.

This clonotype has more than one count but fewer than ten. The V gene is TRBV7-9, the J gene TRBJ1-3; D remains ambiguous. Trimming shortened V by 3 bases and J by 3 bases, and 6 bases separated the two germline ends. Germline V gene sequence: CDR1 SEHNR, CDR2 FQNEAQ (reference sequence). The CDR3 consists of 13 residues. The CDR3 DNA is TGTGCCAGCAGCTTCTCCGATGGAAACACCATATATTTT. It specifies CASSFSDGNTIYF.

This clonotype was observed at least ten times. The chain recombines TRBV7-8 with TRBJ1-1; no definite D call. V lost 1 base and J lost 3, with 6 bases in between. The CDR3 covers 13 residues. The germline gives CDR1 SGHVS, CDR2 FQNEAQ. The DNA of the CDR3 is TGTGCCAGCAGCTTAGTCCGGGACACTGAAGCTTTCTTT. Amino acids: CASSLVRDTEAFF.

This clonotype has only a few counts. DNA of the CDR3: TGCAGTAGATTTTCAGGGGTTAATTCACCCCTCCACTTT. Encoded protein: CSRFSGVNSPLHF. The V call is TRBV20-1, the J call TRBJ1-6, with TRBD1 as a possible D gene (6 bases). V lost 8 bases, J lost 6 bases, and 14 bases lay in between. The CDR3 has 13 residues. Germline V gives CDR1 DFQATT, CDR2 SNEGSKA (reference sequence).

In this sample, this clonotype turned up a few times. V and J are TRBV7-2 and TRBJ2-7; 10 positions match TRBD2. The CDR3 runs 15 residues. J was trimmed by 6 bases and V by 1 base; bases with no gene match: 6. CDR1 and CDR2 from the germline V gene are SGHTA and FQGNSA. As DNA, the CDR3 is TGTGCCAGCAGCTTAGGAGCTAGCGGGAGCCTCGAGCAGTACTTC. It translates to CASSLGASGSLEQYF.